This paragraph covers one T cell receptor beta chain sequence. No antigen is known for it. PCR employed 60 Vbeta and 13 Jbeta primers. The method was immunoSEQ multiplex PCR; TCRdb's version includes in-frame clones alone and lacks a portion of them. Seen in this sample are about 48,000 clones; the ten most common clones hold roughly 5.5%. The data were obtained in a study of cytomegalovirus exposure and HLA in healthy donors. Regarding the study as a whole: TCR beta chain V- and J-gene trimming was linked, in a later analysis, to a missense variant in DCLRE1C.

CDR1 SGHDT and CDR2 YYEEEE come from the germline V gene. The CDR3 is 15 residues long. Losses at the gene ends were 0 bases for V and 2 bases for J; bases not matched to a gene: 2. The TCR was taken from a male donor in good health and CMV-seropositive. The source material was PBMCs. The chain couples TRBV5-6 to TRBJ2-1, with 7 bases that match TRBD2. The CDR3 here is CASSLGSGAYNEQFF. CDR3 DNA sequence: TGTGCCAGCAGCTTGGGGAGCGGGGCCTACAATGAGCAGTTCTTC. The entire variable domain, with the rest obtained from reference TRBV5-6 and TRBJ2-1, is as follows: DAGVTQSPTHLIKTRGQQVTLRCSPKSGHDTVSWYQQALGQGPQFIFQYYEEEERQRGNFPDRFSGHQFPNYSSELNVNALLLGDSALYLCASSLGSGAYNEQFFGPGTRLTVL.